The 30 T cell receptor beta chains below all came from one sample that was sequenced in a study of T cells after yellow fever vaccination. TCRdb independently ran MiXCR on the 5' RACE reads; one entry per CDR3 protein. This repertoire shows 250,000 to 400,000 distinct CDR3 sequences, over 4% found once; its top ten account for approximately 23%. Sample: PBMCs, taken 5 days after the yellow fever booster vaccination. The receptors were sampled from a man younger than 30 who received the YFV17D yellow fever vaccine.

This clonotype occurred many times. The rearrangement joins TRBV6-2 or TRBV6-3 to TRBJ2-7; D not certain. V was cut by 5 bases and J by 3 bases, with 14 bases left in between. The CDR3 runs to 14 residues. Germline V lookup: CDR1 MNHEY, CDR2 SVGEGT. The DNA for the CDR3 is TGTGCCAGCAGTCCCCGGGTCGTTGACTACGAGCAGTACTTC. Protein sequence: CASSPRVVDYEQYF.

This clonotype was detected only a few times. Written as DNA, the CDR3 is TGCGCCAGCAGCCAAGCCTTTAGCAATCAGCCCCAGCATTTT. Its translation is CASSQAFSNQPQHF. The rearrangement uses TRBV4-1 and TRBJ1-5; the D is unclear. The CDR3 runs 14 residues. Per germline, CDR1 MGHRA and CDR2 YSYEKL. The V end lost 1 base, the J end lost 0 bases, and 4 bases lay between the germline ends.

This clonotype was counted between two and nine times. The chain combines TRBV6-6 with TRBJ2-3; D is perhaps TRBD2 (7 bases). Trimming left V 4 bases short and J 1 base short, with 21 bases between. CDR1 is MNHNY, CDR2 SVGAGI, per germline (reference sequence). The CDR3 is made up of 18 amino acids. CDR3 in amino acids: CASSSKGGAGYRTDTQYF. The CDR3 nucleotides read TGTGCCAGCAGTTCTAAGGGGGGGGCGGGGTATCGCACAGATACGCAGTATTTT.

Only a few counts were recorded for this clonotype. This chain connects TRBV7-2 to TRBJ2-5; TRBD2 aligns across 7 bases. V was pared by 5 bases and J by 0 bases, with 3 bases of the junction left unmatched. Germline lookup yields CDR1 SGHTA and CDR2 FQGNSA. There are 14 residues in the CDR3. CDR3 DNA sequence: TGTGCCAGCAGCGACGGGGGGAACCAAGAGACCCAGTACTTC. Protein sequence: CASSDGGNQETQYF.

This clonotype was recorded many times. The rearrangement links TRBV10-3 to TRBJ1-2; 8 bases map to TRBD1. Germline V gives CDR1 ENHRY, CDR2 SYGVKD. V lost 6 bases and J lost 6; bases outside the gene matches: 12. The CDR3 is 15 amino acids. The CDR3 DNA reads as TGTGCCATCAGACCGACAGGGGATGTCAGCGATGGCTACACCTTC. Translating gives CAIRPTGDVSDGYTF.

This clonotype occurred a few times. The chain employs TRBV12-3 or TRBV12-4 and TRBJ1-5; D remains unclear. V was shortened by 2 bases and J by 3 bases, with 14 bases between the two germline ends. The CDR3 is 16 amino acids. The CDR3 region has the DNA TGTGCCAGCAGTTTATCCGGGCTACGTTACAATCAGCCCCAGCATTTT. It specifies CASSLSGLRYNQPQHF.

V gene TRBV5-1 combines with J gene TRBJ2-7; D might be TRBD2 (6 bases). CDR1 is SGHRS and CDR2 is YFSETQ in the germline V gene. Trimming removed 4 bases from V and 2 bases from J, with 16 bases in between. The CDR3 consists of 15 residues. The CDR3 nucleotides read TGCGCCAGCAGCGGAACGGGACTCCTACCCTACGAGCAGTACTTC. Encoded protein: CASSGTGLLPYEQYF.

V gene TRBV7-2 combines with J gene TRBJ1-3; D is unclear. CDR1 is SGHTA and CDR2 is FQGNSA in the germline V gene. V lost 1 base to trimming and J lost 0 bases, with 10 bases between them. The CDR3 length is 16 residues. CDR3 nucleotide sequence: TGTGCCAGCAGCTTAGACGGTAGCTTCTCTGGAAACACCATATATTTT. This gives the protein CASSLDGSFSGNTIYF.

With regard to this clonotype: Its ends do not fully match the called genes, so a read error is possible. The rearrangement links TRBV14 to TRBJ2-1; unclear D gene. The CDR3 extends over 15 amino acids. Per the germline V gene, CDR1 is SGHDN and CDR2 is FVKESK. In DNA, the CDR3 is TGTGCCAGCAGCCCCGGTCAGGATTCCTACAATCAGCAGTTCTTC. This translates into CASSPGQDSYNQQFF.

This clonotype was seen more than once but under ten times. The CDR3 reads CASTGTGELFF. The CDR3 region has the DNA TGTGCCAGCACTGGTACCGGGGAGCTGTTTTTT. This rearrangement joins TRBV6-5 to TRBJ2-2, with unresolved D. Germline CDR1 MNHEY, CDR2 SVGAGI. Trimming pared 7 bases from V and 5 bases from J, leaving 5 bases between. The CDR3 has 11 residues.

This chain links TRBV12-3 or TRBV12-4 with TRBJ2-2; 12 bases agree with TRBD1. This CDR3 has 16 amino acids. Losses at the gene ends were 6 bases for V and 7 bases for J; bases not matched to a gene: 9. CDR3 coding DNA: TGTGCCAGCAGGTCCGGGACAGGGGGCTTCGGCGGGGAGCTGTTTTTT. This codes for CASRSGTGGFGGELFF.

This clonotype was counted between two and nine times. The chain employs TRBV4-2 and TRBJ1-6, with 7 bases lining up with TRBD1. V gave up 0 bases and J gave up 7 bases; unmatched junction bases: 9. Germline CDR1 is LGHNA and CDR2 is YNFKEQ. The CDR3 length is 17 residues. This CDR3 is CASSQEDLTGKNSPLHF. In nucleotides, the CDR3 is TGTGCCAGCAGCCAAGAAGATCTGACAGGGAAAAATTCACCCCTCCACTTT.

This clonotype occurred a few times. V and J are TRBV28 and TRBJ2-7; a weak D match, TRBD1 (6 bases). Germline CDR1 reads MDHEN; CDR2 reads SYDVKM. The CDR3 totals 15 residues. V lost 5 bases, J lost 3 bases, and 17 bases lay in between. CDR3 residues: CASSQPDTGFYEQYF. CDR3 in DNA: TGTGCCAGCAGTCAACCAGATACAGGGTTCTACGAGCAGTACTTC.

The CDR3 DNA reads as TGTGCCAGCAGTTACACATCTGGAAACACCATATATTTT. It translates to CASSYTSGNTIYF. This sequence joins TRBV6-5 and TRBJ1-3; D remains unclear. Per germline, CDR1 MNHEY and CDR2 SVGAGI. Between the trimmed V and J ends, which lost 2 bases and 1 base, there was a span of 3 bases. The CDR3 has 13 amino acids.

The chain couples TRBV24-1 to TRBJ2-5; weak D call: TRBD2 (6 bases). Germline V CDR1 and CDR2: KGHDR, SFDVKD. This CDR3 region has 11 residues. Trimming removed 10 bases at V and 6 bases at J, with 11 bases between. The CDR3: CATCGGKTQYF. The CDR3 DNA is TGTGCCACTTGTGGGGGGAAGACCCAGTACTTC.

The rearrangement uses TRBV25-1 and TRBJ2-1, with D hard to call. V gave up 6 bases and J gave up 5 bases, with 8 bases separating them. Germline V gene data show CDR1 as MGHDK and CDR2 as SYGVNS. The CDR3 has 12 amino acids. CDR3: CASSRVHNEQFF. CDR3 nucleotide sequence: TGTGCCAGCAGCCGGGTCCACAATGAGCAGTTCTTC. The variable domain in full, completed from reference TRBV25-1 and TRBJ2-1, reads EADIYQTPRYLVIGTGKKITLECSQTMGHDKMYWYQQDPGMELHLIHYSYGVNSTEKGDLSSESTVSRIRTEHFPLTLESARPSHTSQYLCASSRVHNEQFFGPGTRLTVL.

This clonotype has a handful of counts. The CDR3 reads CASSLDANNYGYTF. In DNA form, the CDR3 reads TGTGCCAGCAGCTTAGACGCGAATAACTATGGCTACACCTTC. The genes are TRBV7-8 and TRBJ1-2; unclear D gene. The CDR3 runs to 14 residues. The V and J ends lost 1 base and 1 base respectively, with 7 bases between them. CDR1 SGHVS and CDR2 FQNEAQ come from the germline V gene.

This clonotype was seen ten or more times. The rearrangement joins TRBV12-3 or TRBV12-4 to TRBJ2-6; TRBD1 is a possible D gene (7 bases). Trimming took 1 base from V and 0 from J, leaving 22 bases between them. CDR3 length: 21 residues. The DNA of the CDR3 is TGTGCCAGCAGTTTAGTTCGCGTTCGGGGGACAGCGGTCTCTGGGGCCAACGTCCTGACTTTC. Residues: CASSLVRVRGTAVSGANVLTF.

This clonotype was seen only a few times. J is TRBJ2-1 and V is TRBV12-3 or TRBV12-4, with 13 bases aligning to TRBD2. The V segment lost 7 bases and the J segment 5 bases; nucleotides outside the gene matches: 11. The CDR3 extends over 17 amino acids. CDR3: CASKSGLAGDRNNEQFF. The CDR3 region has the DNA TGTGCCAGCAAATCCGGACTAGCGGGGGATAGAAACAATGAGCAGTTCTTC.

The rearrangement uses TRBV12-3 or TRBV12-4 and TRBJ1-1; D is uncertain. Trimming left V 3 bases short and J 0 bases short, with 17 bases between. This CDR3 is 17 amino acids long. The CDR3, as DNA: TGTGCCAGCAGTTTTAGGCCCCCGCTTGAAGTGAACACTGAAGCTTTCTTT. This translates into CASSFRPPLEVNTEAFF.

At least ten counts were recorded for this clonotype. The genes are TRBV5-5 and TRBJ2-1; tentatively, D is TRBD1 or TRBD2 (5 bases each). There are 16 residues in the CDR3. The ends were cut back, 3 bases at V and 4 bases at J, with 17 bases in the middle. The V gene's germline CDR1 is SGHKS and CDR2 YYEKEE (reference sequence). This CDR3 is CASSWDRASVYNEQFF. CDR3 sequence (DNA): TGTGCCAGCAGCTGGGACCGGGCCTCAGTTTACAATGAGCAGTTCTTC.

This clonotype has a handful of counts. This sequence joins TRBV20-1 and TRBJ2-2, with D perhaps matching TRBD1 (5 bases). The length of the CDR3 is 13 residues. Per the germline V gene, CDR1 is DFQATT and CDR2 is SNEGSKA (reference sequence). The chain's CDR3 is CSALTANTGELFF. CDR3 nucleotide sequence: TGCAGCGCCTTGACAGCGAACACCGGGGAGCTGTTTTTT.

J is TRBJ1-2 and V is TRBV13, with a tentative D call TRBD1 (5 bases). This CDR3 has 14 amino acids. Germline-derived CDR1 and CDR2 are PRHDT and FYEKMQ (reference sequence). Trimming shortened V by 0 bases and J by 2 bases, and 7 bases separated the two germline ends. CDR3 loop: CASSLGRGNYGYTF. The CDR3 DNA reads as TGTGCCAGCAGCTTAGGGAGGGGAAACTATGGCTACACCTTC. The whole variable domain, filled in from reference TRBV13 and TRBJ1-2, reads AAGVIQSPRHLIKEKRETATLKCYPIPRHDTVYWYQQGPGQDPQFLISFYEKMQSDKGSIPDRFSAQQFSDYHSELNMSSLELGDSALYFCASSLGRGNYGYTFGSGTRLTVV.

The rearrangement uses TRBV24-1 and TRBJ2-3, with a tentative D call TRBD2 (6 bases). Trimming shortened V by 4 bases and J by 3 bases, and 16 bases separated the two germline ends. This CDR3 has 16 amino acids. Germline V lookup: CDR1 KGHDR, CDR2 SFDVKD. The CDR3 DNA reads as TGTGCCACCAGTGACCCGGACGGCGGGGCGACAGATACGCAGTATTTT. The encoded protein is CATSDPDGGATDTQYF.

The gene calls are TRBV7-9 and TRBJ2-5; 9 bases map to TRBD1. V dropped 6 bases and J dropped 3; count of bases not matched to a gene: 5. The CDR3 sequence is 14 residues long. Germline CDR1 reads SEHNR; CDR2 reads FQNEAQ (reference sequence). CDR3 coding DNA: TGTGCCAGCAGTAATCGACAGGGGGAAGAGACCCAGTACTTC. It translates to CASSNRQGEETQYF.

This clonotype was counted at least ten times. The J gene is TRBJ2-5, the V gene TRBV2; the D call may be TRBD1 or TRBD2 (5 bases each). CDR3 size: 11 residues. Germline values: CDR1 SNHLY, CDR2 FYNNEI. V lost 8 bases and J 2 bases, leaving 6 bases between the germline ends. CDR3 DNA sequence: TGTGCCAGCGGGGGACAAGAGACCCAGTACTTC. Protein sequence: CASGGQETQYF.

There are many counts of this clonotype. The rearrangement uses TRBV2 and TRBJ2-3; 8 bases agree with TRBD2. With V trimmed by 7 bases and J by 0 bases, 9 bases remained unmatched. Germline V gives CDR1 SNHLY, CDR2 FYNNEI. The CDR3 is 16 amino acids. CDR3 DNA sequence: TGTGCCAGCAACATCCTCACTAGCGGCAGCACAGATACGCAGTATTTT. Its translation: CASNILTSGSTDTQYF.

There are many counts of this clonotype. The rearrangement links TRBV6-5 to TRBJ2-4; a weak D match, TRBD1 (5 bases). V was trimmed by 5 bases and J by 3 bases, leaving 14 bases between them. Germline CDR1 MNHEY, CDR2 SVGAGI. The CDR3 extends over 15 amino acids. The CDR3 here is CASSNRFRGKNIQYF. The CDR3 DNA follows: TGTGCCAGCAGTAACAGGTTTCGCGGCAAAAACATTCAGTACTTC.

The sample holds many counts of this clonotype. The genes are TRBV20-1 and TRBJ2-7, with a tentative D call TRBD1 (5 bases). Germline V gene lookup returns CDR1 DFQATT and CDR2 SNEGSKA (reference sequence). The CDR3 consists of 14 residues. Trimming left V 1 base short and J 0 bases short, with 10 bases between. CDR3 nucleotides: TGCAGTGCTAGAGGTGGAGACAGCTCCTACGAGCAGTACGTC. Protein sequence: CSARGGDSSYEQYV.

There are many counts of this clonotype. The V gene is TRBV5-1, the J gene TRBJ2-7; 7 nucleotides align to TRBD2. V dropped 3 bases and J dropped 5; count of bases not matched to a gene: 11. The CDR3 runs to 15 residues. Germline V gene data show CDR1 as SGHRS and CDR2 as YFSETQ. CDR3 sequence: CASSSSRGGYHEQYF. For the CDR3, the DNA is TGCGCCAGCAGCTCCTCTCGCGGGGGTTACCACGAGCAGTACTTC.